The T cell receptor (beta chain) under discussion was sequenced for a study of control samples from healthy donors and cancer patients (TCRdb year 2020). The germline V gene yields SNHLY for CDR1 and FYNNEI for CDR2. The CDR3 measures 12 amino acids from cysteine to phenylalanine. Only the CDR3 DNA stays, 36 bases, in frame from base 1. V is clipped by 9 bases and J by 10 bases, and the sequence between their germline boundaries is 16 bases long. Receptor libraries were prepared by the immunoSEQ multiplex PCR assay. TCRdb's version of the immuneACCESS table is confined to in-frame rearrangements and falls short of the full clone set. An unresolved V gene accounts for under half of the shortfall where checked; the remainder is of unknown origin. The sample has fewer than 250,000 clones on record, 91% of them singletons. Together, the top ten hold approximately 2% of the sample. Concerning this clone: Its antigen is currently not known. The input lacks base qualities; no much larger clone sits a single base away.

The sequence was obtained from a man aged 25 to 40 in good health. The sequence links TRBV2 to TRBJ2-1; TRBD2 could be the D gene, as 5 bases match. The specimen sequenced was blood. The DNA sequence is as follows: TGTGCCAGTCGGGATGACGGCCCCGAGCAGTTCTTC. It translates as CASRDDGPEQFF.